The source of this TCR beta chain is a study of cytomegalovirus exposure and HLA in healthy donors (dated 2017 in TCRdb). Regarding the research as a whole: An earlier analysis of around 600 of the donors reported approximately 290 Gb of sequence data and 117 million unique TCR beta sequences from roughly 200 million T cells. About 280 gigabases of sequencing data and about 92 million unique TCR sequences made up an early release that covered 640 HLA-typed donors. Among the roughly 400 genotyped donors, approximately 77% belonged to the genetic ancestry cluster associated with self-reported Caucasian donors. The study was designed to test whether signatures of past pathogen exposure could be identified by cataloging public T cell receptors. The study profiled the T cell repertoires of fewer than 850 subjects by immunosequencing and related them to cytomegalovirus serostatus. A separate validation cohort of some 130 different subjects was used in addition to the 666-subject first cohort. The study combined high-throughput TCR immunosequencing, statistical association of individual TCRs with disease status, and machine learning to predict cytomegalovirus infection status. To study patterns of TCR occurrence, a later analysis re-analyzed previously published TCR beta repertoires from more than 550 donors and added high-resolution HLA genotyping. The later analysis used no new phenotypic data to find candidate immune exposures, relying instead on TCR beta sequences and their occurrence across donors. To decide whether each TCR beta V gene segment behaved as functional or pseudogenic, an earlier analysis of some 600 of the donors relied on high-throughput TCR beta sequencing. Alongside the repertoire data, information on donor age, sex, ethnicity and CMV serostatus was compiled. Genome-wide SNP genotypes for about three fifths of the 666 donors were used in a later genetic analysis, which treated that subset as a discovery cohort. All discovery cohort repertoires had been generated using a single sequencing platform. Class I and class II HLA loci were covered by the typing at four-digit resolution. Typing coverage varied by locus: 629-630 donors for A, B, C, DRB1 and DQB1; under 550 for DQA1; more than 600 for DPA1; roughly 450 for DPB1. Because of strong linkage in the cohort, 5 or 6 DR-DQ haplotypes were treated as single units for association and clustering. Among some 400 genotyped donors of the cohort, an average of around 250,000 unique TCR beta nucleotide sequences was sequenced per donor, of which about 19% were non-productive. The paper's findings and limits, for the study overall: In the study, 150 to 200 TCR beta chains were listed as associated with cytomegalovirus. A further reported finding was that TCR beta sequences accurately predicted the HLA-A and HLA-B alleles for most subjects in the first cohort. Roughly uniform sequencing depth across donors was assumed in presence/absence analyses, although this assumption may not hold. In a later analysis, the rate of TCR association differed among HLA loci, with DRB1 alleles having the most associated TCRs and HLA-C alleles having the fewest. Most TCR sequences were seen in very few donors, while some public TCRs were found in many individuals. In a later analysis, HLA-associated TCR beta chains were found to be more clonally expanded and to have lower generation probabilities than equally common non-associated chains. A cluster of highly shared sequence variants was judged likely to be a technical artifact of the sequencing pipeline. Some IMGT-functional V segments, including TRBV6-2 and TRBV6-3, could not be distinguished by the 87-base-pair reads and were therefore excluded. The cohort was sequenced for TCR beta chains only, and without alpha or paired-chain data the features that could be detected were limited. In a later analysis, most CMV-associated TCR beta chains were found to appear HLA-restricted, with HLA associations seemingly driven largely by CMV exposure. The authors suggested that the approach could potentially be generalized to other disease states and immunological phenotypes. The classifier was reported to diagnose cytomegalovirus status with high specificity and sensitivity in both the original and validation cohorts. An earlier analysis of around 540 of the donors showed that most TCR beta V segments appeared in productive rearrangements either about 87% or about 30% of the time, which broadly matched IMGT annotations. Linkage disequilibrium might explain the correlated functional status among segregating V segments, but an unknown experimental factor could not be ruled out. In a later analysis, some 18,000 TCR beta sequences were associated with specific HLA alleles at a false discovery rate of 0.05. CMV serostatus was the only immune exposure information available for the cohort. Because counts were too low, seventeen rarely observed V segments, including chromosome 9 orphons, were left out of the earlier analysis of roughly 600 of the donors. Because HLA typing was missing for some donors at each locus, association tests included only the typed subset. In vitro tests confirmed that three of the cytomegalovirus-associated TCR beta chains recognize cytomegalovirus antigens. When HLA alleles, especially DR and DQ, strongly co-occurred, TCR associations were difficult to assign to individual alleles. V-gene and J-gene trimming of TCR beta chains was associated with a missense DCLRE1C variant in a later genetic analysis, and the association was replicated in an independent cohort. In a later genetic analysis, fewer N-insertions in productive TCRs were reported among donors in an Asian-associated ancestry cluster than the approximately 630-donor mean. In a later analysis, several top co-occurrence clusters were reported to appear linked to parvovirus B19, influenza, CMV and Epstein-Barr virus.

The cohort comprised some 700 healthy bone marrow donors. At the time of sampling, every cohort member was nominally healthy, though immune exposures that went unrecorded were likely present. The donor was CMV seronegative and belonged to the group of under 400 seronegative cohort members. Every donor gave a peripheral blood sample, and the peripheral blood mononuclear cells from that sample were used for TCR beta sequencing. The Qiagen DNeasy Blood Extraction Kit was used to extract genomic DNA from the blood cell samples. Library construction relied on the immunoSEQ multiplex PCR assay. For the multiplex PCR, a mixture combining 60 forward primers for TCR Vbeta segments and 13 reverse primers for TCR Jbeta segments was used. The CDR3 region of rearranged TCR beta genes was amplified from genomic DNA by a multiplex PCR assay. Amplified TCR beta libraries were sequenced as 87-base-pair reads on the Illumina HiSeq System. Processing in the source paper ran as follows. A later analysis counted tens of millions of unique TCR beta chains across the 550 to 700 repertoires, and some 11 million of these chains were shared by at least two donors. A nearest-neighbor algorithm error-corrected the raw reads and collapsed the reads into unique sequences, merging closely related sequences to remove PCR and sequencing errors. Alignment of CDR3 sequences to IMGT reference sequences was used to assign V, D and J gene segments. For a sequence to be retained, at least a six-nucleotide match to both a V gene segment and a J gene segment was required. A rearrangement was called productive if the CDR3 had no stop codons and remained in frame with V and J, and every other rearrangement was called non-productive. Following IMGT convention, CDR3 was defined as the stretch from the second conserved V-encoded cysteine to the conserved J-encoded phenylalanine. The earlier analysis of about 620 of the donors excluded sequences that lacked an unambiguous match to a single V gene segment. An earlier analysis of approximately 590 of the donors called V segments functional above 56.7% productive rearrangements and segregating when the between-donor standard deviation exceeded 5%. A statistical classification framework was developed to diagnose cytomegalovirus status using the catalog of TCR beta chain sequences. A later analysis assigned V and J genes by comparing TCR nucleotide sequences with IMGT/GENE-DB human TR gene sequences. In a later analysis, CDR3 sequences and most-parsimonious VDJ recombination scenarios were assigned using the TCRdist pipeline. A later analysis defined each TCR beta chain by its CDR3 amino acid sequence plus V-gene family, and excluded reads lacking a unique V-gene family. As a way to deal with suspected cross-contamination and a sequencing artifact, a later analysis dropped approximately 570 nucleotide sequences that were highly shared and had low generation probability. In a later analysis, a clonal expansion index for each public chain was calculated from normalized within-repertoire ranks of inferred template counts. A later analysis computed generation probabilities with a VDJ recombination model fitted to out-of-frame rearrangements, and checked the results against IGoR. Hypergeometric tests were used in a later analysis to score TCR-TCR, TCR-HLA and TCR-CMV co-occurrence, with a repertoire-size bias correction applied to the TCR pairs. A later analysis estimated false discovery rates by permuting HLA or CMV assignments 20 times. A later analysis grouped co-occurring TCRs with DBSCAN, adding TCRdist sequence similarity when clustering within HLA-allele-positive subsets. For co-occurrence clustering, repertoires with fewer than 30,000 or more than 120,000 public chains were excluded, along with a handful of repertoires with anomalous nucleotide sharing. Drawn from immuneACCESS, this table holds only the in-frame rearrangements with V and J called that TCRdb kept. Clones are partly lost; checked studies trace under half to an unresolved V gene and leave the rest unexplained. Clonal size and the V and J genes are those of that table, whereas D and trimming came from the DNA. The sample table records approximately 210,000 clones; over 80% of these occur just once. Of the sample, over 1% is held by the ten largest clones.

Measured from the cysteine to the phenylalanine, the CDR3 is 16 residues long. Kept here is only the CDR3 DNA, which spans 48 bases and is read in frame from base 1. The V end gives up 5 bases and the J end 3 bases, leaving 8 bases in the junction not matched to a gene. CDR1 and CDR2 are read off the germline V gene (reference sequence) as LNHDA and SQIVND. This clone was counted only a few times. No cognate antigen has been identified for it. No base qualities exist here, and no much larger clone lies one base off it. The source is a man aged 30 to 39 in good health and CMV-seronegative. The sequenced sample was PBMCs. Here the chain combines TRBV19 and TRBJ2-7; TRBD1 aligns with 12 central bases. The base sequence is TGTGCCAGTAGTTCTACCGGGACAGGGGGCCTCTACGAGCAGTACTTC. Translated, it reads CASSSTGTGGLYEQYF.